A single sample gave rise to the 2 T cell receptor beta chains below, sequenced in a study of cytomegalovirus exposure and HLA in healthy donors. PCR was performed using 60 Vbeta and 13 Jbeta primers. The data were produced by immunoSEQ multiplex PCR, yet TCRdb's version contains in-frame clones alone and is incomplete. There are about 130,000 clones in the sample; 75% to 90% occur only once, and approximately 6% lies in the top ten. Sequenced input: PBMCs. These receptors all stem from a woman aged 40 to 50 in good health and CMV-seropositive.

This clone was counted once. The CDR3 sequence is CAWRAVMGMNSPLHF. CDR3 DNA sequence: TGTGCCTGGAGGGCAGTGATGGGCATGAATTCACCCCTCCACTTT. This chain links TRBV30 with TRBJ1-6; no definite D call. The V end lost 3 bases, the J end lost 7 bases, and 16 bases lay between the germline ends. There are 15 residues in the CDR3. Germline V gives CDR1 GTSNPN, CDR2 SVGIG (reference sequence).

This clone was observed a few times. The identical CDR3 is also encoded by other nucleotide sequences in the sample. J is TRBJ2-3 and V is TRBV5-1; a possible D gene is TRBD2 (6 bases). The CDR3 covers 15 residues. Germline CDR1 reads SGHRS; CDR2 reads YFSETQ. V was pared by 2 bases and J by 0 bases, with 10 bases between. The CDR3 bases are TGCGCCAGCAGCTTAGGCGGGGCAAGCACAGATACGCAGTATTTT. Amino acid sequence: CASSLGGASTDTQYF.